Following are 16 T cell receptor beta chains from one sample sequenced in a study of blood T cell repertoires in COVID-19. Clones were sequenced by immunoSEQ multiplex PCR, and TCRdb holds only the in-frame ones, with some missing. This repertoire shows a few hundred thousand clones, more than 75% found once; its top ten account for around 3%. The sample consisted of peripheral blood. These receptors were collected from a middle-aged man who had recovered from COVID-19.

J is TRBJ2-7 and V is TRBV7-9, with a possible D match to TRBD1 (6 bases). The V and J ends lost 0 bases and 2 bases respectively, with 11 bases between them. Germline V gives CDR1 SEHNR, CDR2 FQNEAQ (reference sequence). CDR3 length: 15 amino acids. CDR3 region: CASSLAGTKTYEQYF. The DNA for the CDR3 is TGTGCCAGCAGCTTAGCGGGGACAAAAACCTACGAGCAGTACTTC.

In its sample, this clone was seen once. The chain uses TRBV29-1 and TRBJ2-3; possibly TRBD2 for D (7 bases). CDR1 and CDR2 (germline): SQVTM, ANQGSEA. The CDR3 length is 14 residues. V was shortened by 4 bases and J by 6 bases, with 17 bases between the two germline ends. The CDR3 nucleotides read TGCAGCGTTGCCCCTCCCAGGGGAGGGGATACGCAGTATTTT. The encoded protein is CSVAPPRGGDTQYF.

The chain links TRBV3-1 (or the pseudogene TRBV3-2) to TRBJ2-7; 12 bases are shared with TRBD2. Trimming cost V 4 bases and J 4 bases; bases outside gene matches: 5. The CDR3 covers 15 residues. CDR1 and CDR2 from the germline V gene are LGHDT and YNNKEL (reference sequence). This CDR3 is CASSPRGTSGYEQYF. The CDR3 region has the DNA TGTGCCAGCAGCCCGCGGGGGACTAGCGGGTACGAGCAGTACTTC.

V usage is TRBV19 and J usage is TRBJ2-5; D unclear. Germline CDR1 LNHDA, CDR2 SQIVND (reference sequence). The CDR3 spans 16 residues. The V and J ends lost 6 bases and 5 bases respectively, with 22 bases between them. The CDR3 sequence is CASRSASNLRAETQYF. The DNA for the CDR3 is TGTGCCAGTAGGTCGGCCAGCAACCTTCGAGCGGAGACCCAGTACTTC.

The V gene is TRBV5-8, the J gene TRBJ2-3; D might be TRBD2 (6 bases). The CDR3 runs 16 residues. Germline V CDR1 and CDR2: SGHTS, YDEGEE. With 3 bases removed from V and 1 base from J, the gap between germline ends came to 15 bases. The CDR3: CASSSGDWGGTDTQYF. CDR3 DNA sequence: TGTGCCAGCAGCTCCGGGGATTGGGGGGGCACAGATACGCAGTATTTT.

The sample holds a few counts of this clone. The chain uses TRBV5-1 and TRBJ2-7; possible D gene TRBD1, 6 bases. The CDR3 totals 15 residues. CDR1 is SGHRS and CDR2 is YFSETQ in the germline V gene. V dropped 0 bases and J dropped 5 bases, with 15 bases sitting between them. In DNA, the CDR3 is TGCGCCAGCAGCTTGGTGGCCCTTCAGGGGCACGAGCAGTACTTC. It encodes CASSLVALQGHEQYF. The variable domain in full, with the rest retrieved from reference TRBV5-1 and TRBJ2-7, is KAGVTQTPRYLIKTRGQQVTLSCSPISGHRSVSWYQQTPGQGLQFLFEYFSETQRNKGNFPGRFSGRQFSNSRSEMNVSTLELGDSALYLCASSLVALQGHEQYFGPGTRLTVT.

The chain recombines TRBV2 with TRBJ2-1; 13 bases map to TRBD2. The CDR3 runs to 17 residues. Germline V gene data show CDR1 as SNHLY and CDR2 as FYNNEI. The junction had 12 bases not matched to a gene; V was cut back by 7 bases and J by 6 bases. CDR3 nucleotides: TGTGCCAGCAACCAACTAGCGGGAGGGCCCTCTACCAATGAGCAGTTCTTC. Protein sequence: CASNQLAGGPSTNEQFF.

The gene calls are TRBV3-1 (or the pseudogene TRBV3-2) and TRBJ2-7; the match to TRBD2 covers 9 bases. This CDR3 has 14 residues. Germline values: CDR1 LGHDT, CDR2 YNNKEL (reference sequence). V shed 6 bases, J shed 2 bases, and the junction held 5 bases outside the gene matches. CDR3 in DNA: TGTGCCAGCAGTCTAGCGGGATCGACCTACGAGCAGTACTTC. It specifies CASSLAGSTYEQYF.

V is TRBV9 and J is TRBJ1-2, with 7 bases identical to TRBD1. The V gene end was trimmed by 4 bases and the J gene end by 7 bases; junction bases not matched to a gene: 7. The germline V gene has CDR1 SGDLS and CDR2 YYNGEE. CDR3 length: 13 residues. CDR3 nucleotides: TGTGCCAGCAGCCAAGACAGGGTGGGTGGCTACACCTTC. Protein sequence: CASSQDRVGGYTF.

This rearrangement joins TRBV7-8 to TRBJ2-7; D perhaps matches TRBD2 (5 bases). The CDR3 covers 17 residues. Germline CDR1 SGHVS, CDR2 FQNEAQ. Trimming shortened V by 5 bases and J by 1 base, and 21 bases separated the two germline ends. The CDR3 DNA follows: TGTGCCAGCAGCCCGATTTCAACTAGACACGGATCCTACGAGCAGTACTTC. This sequence encodes CASSPISTRHGSYEQYF.

This sequence joins TRBV19 and TRBJ1-5, with TRBD1 matching over 8 bases. Germline V gene sequence: CDR1 LNHDA, CDR2 SQIVND (reference sequence). The CDR3 length is 15 residues. V gave up 5 bases and J gave up 8 bases; unmatched junction bases: 11. The CDR3 bases are TGTGCCAGTAGTGAGGACAGGGCGTTCGTCAAGCCCCAGCATTTT. It translates to CASSEDRAFVKPQHF.

This clone was seen only a few times. The chain employs TRBV27 and TRBJ2-7; TRBD2 agrees at 12 bases. CDR3 length: 17 residues. J gave up 4 bases and V 6 bases, and 13 bases lay outside the gene matches. Germline CDR1 MNHEY, CDR2 SMNVEV (reference sequence). This CDR3 is CASSPTSGSPGRYEQYF. The CDR3 region has the DNA TGTGCCAGCAGCCCGACTAGCGGGAGCCCCGGGAGATACGAGCAGTACTTC.

V usage is TRBV28 and J usage is TRBJ2-4; tentative D call: TRBD1 (5 bases). There are 18 residues in the CDR3. The V and J ends lost 2 bases and 0 bases respectively, with 17 bases between them. Germline CDR1 MDHEN, CDR2 SYDVKM. The CDR3 nucleotides read TGTGCCAGCAGTTTAGGGGCAGGACGAAGTCTAGCCAAAAACATTCAGTACTTC. Its translation: CASSLGAGRSLAKNIQYF.

V and J are TRBV7-6 and TRBJ2-7; 8 positions match TRBD2. This CDR3 has 17 amino acids. CDR1 is SGHVS, CDR2 FNYEAQ, per germline. V shed 1 base and J 4 bases; nucleotides not matched to a gene: 12. The CDR3 spells CASSLESREALQYEQYF. The CDR3 coding sequence is TGTGCCAGCAGCTTAGAATCGCGGGAGGCCCTCCAATACGAGCAGTACTTC.

The rearrangement links TRBV12-3 or TRBV12-4 to TRBJ1-5; D call uncertain. The CDR3 runs 13 residues. Trimming cost V 3 bases and J 2 bases, with 5 bases left between them. CDR3 in amino acids: CASSFGGNQPQHF. As DNA, the CDR3 is TGTGCCAGCAGTTTCGGGGGCAATCAGCCCCAGCATTTT.

This sequence joins TRBV6-5 and TRBJ2-7; 11 bases are a match to TRBD1. The length of the CDR3 is 15 residues. Germline lookup yields CDR1 MNHEY and CDR2 SVGAGI. V was pared by 5 bases and J by 4 bases, with 7 bases of the junction left unmatched. The CDR3 sequence is CASSKTGTGGYEQYF. CDR3 in DNA: TGTGCCAGCAGTAAAACCGGGACAGGGGGATACGAGCAGTACTTC.